The entry below describes one T cell receptor beta chain. The authors' processing: Quantification of nucleated cells was approximated via reference gene primer amplification. Generated by immunoSEQ multiplex PCR, the TCRdb table keeps only in-frame clones and is missing some. That table supplies the V and J calls and clone size; D and trimming were determined from the DNA. This table holds hundreds of thousands of clones, approximately 88% found once. The sample originates from a study of blood T cell repertoires in COVID-19. Study summary: The United States, Italy and Spain provided the acute and convalescent COVID-19 samples.

Germline CDR1 MNHEY, CDR2 SMNVEV (reference sequence). Trimming pared 5 bases from V and 4 bases from J, leaving 15 bases between. This CDR3 spans 14 amino acids. Sequencing was performed on peripheral blood. The chain is built from TRBV27 and TRBJ2-7; the D gene is possibly TRBD1 (6 bases). The sequence came from a woman aged 25 to 39 with COVID-19, enrolled during active disease. Here the CDR3 DNA reads TGTGCCAGCAGTGCTGGACAGTTCTCTTACGAGCAGTACGTC. Protein: CASSAGQFSYEQYV.